The clone carrying this T cell receptor (beta chain) was counted a few times. What it binds is not known. The sample carries other DNA sequences with the same CDR3. The authors sorted CD4+ naive, central memory, regulatory and stem cell-like memory cells via CD45RO/CCR7/CD25/CD127/CD95/CD27. This specimen belongs to a study of beta chain features in type 1 diabetes. Study-level points and caveats: All four CD4+ subsets of Type 1 diabetes patients contained TCRB CDR3s that were moderately but significantly shorter.

Trimming at V came to 7 bases and at J to 4 bases, leaving 8 bases not matched to a gene. Germline V gene lookup returns CDR1 SQVTM and CDR2 ANQGSEA. The CDR3 has 13 residues. Sequencing targeted expressed TCRB transcripts, as all isolated RNA had been reverse transcribed. The data were produced by immunoSEQ multiplex PCR, yet TCRdb's version contains in-frame clones alone and is incomplete. The table includes 160,000 or so clones, approximately 10% detected once. The gene calls are TRBV29-1 and TRBJ1-2; 8 nucleotides align to TRBD1. Input material: central memory CD4+ T cells from blood. The sequence derives from a woman in her twenties or thirties with type 1 diabetes. The CDR3 sequence is CSAGTGSFYGYTF. CDR3 nucleotide sequence: TGCAGCGCTGGGACAGGATCCTTCTATGGCTACACCTTC.